The T cell receptor (beta chain) described here comes from a study of CD8+ T cells in alopecia areata. At the level of the study: Oral tofacitinib (5 to 10 mg twice daily) was administered to treated patients. The study's findings and limits: Sequenced scalp T cells also include alphabeta T cells resident in normal skin. Affected scalp, especially in alopecia totalis/universalis, had a higher clonality than normal scalp did.

Peripheral blood samples and lesional scalp punch biopsies were obtained from alopecia areata patients. The CDR3 consists of 13 residues. Trimming cost V 10 bases and J 3 bases; bases outside gene matches: 9. Germline values: CDR1 SEHNR, CDR2 FQNEAQ (reference sequence). This clone was counted only a few times. The antigen remains undetermined. Investigators isolated RNA and reverse transcribed it into cDNA to act as the sequencing template. Sequencing was performed with immunoSEQ multiplex PCR; in TCRdb, only in-frame clones are kept and a portion is missing. The sample records under 20,000 clones, approximately 70% being singletons.

This sequence joins TRBV7-9 and TRBJ2-7, with 7 nucleotides matching TRBD2. The sequencing here drew on skin, taken at week 0. The TCR was taken from a human donor with alopecia areata. The CDR3 region is CATRPGLHYEQYF. The CDR3 DNA is TGTGCCACCCGGCCGGGACTACACTACGAGCAGTACTTC.